This T cell receptor (beta chain) was captured in a study of Graves' ophthalmopathy and Graves' hyperthyroidism (dated by TCRdb to the late 2010s). Regarding the complete study: Hyperthyroidism was defined as stable when no progression to ophthalmopathy occurred within 18 months of follow-up. An independent validation cohort comprised roughly 20 hyperthyroidism patients and roughly 15 patients who later progressed from hyperthyroidism to ophthalmopathy. In five or six hyperthyroidism patients, the T-cell repertoire of thyroid tissue was compared with the T-cell repertoire of blood. To explore V-J signatures that separate ophthalmopathy from hyperthyroidism, a discovery set of about a hundred patients was enrolled, consisting of about 45 with ophthalmopathy and about 60 with stable hyperthyroidism. Once sampling was done, hyperthyroidism patients were given methimazole at a starting dose of 30 mg daily, while ophthalmopathy patients were given high-dose intravenous methylprednisolone. TCR beta repertoire signatures were used to distinguish Graves' ophthalmopathy from Graves' hyperthyroidism and to predict progression to ophthalmopathy. In total, 135 blood samples were TCR-sequenced: 40 to 45 ophthalmopathy, approximately 75 hyperthyroidism and some 17 hyperthyroidism-to-ophthalmopathy patients.

Beyond this particular receptor, the publication reports: In validation, the model predicted ophthalmopathy progression with 70.59% sensitivity and around 72% specificity; 12 predicted patients were CT-confirmed with GO in a median of about 7.1 months. No statistical method was used to set the sample size in advance, and the investigators knew which group each participant was assigned to. Among expanded thyroid clonotypes with frequency above 0.001, most also showed up in blood, which suggests that blood repertoires may reflect the thyroid immune response. In cross-validation, the 13-signature model distinguished ophthalmopathy from stable hyperthyroidism with 85% to 90% sensitivity and 81% to 83% specificity, and in the test set the corresponding values were roughly 80% and 76%.

For repertoire sequencing, TCR beta CDR3 regions were amplified from RNA transcripts. A first-round RT-PCR used HTBI primers with the Qiagen OneStep RT-PCR kit, followed by a second-round multiplex PCR, size selection and purification. Sequencing of the libraries was carried out on an Illumina HiSeq2000 in paired-end mode with 100 bp reads. The source study handled its data this way. SOAPnuke was used for read processing, and reads with adapters, uncalled bases, a mean Phred below 15, or no exact constant-primer or identifier match were discarded. COPE v1.2.5 was used to merge the high-quality paired reads. Each unique nucleotide sequence was defined as a clonotype, and clonotypes were aligned to IMGT TRB V, D and J references with MiTCR v1.1. Analysis was restricted to V-J combinations with a frequency above 0.0001, which covered 98% to 99.2% of repertoires. For each V-J combination, a TCR clonal expansion and chaos score was defined as the ratio of F50 clonal expansion to chaos observed in the TCRdist matrix. Features were reduced by Welch's t-statistics and random forest to over 10 V-J combinations, which fed a naive Bayes classifier. The Morisita-Horn index was used to measure how similar the thyroid and blood repertoires were. Using fastp trimming at Q25 and MiXCR clonotype assembly, TCRdb reanalyzed the public sequencing data and kept in-frame beta chains. For every CDR3 protein sequence, its rows merge into one entry that carries the most common genes and DNA. These V and J calls are TCRdb output, not the study's own analysis. In all, the sample holds around 1.1 million distinct CDR3 sequences, and roughly 35% of those were seen once. Over 8.5% of the sample goes to the ten largest clones.

V and J are trimmed by 2 bases and 3 bases, and the gene matches miss 3 bases of the junction. CDR1 MNHNY and CDR2 SVGAGI are derived from the germline V gene (reference sequence). From the cysteine up to the phenylalanine, the CDR3 has a length of 14 residues. Of all the DNA, just the CDR3 is kept, 42 bases in frame from base 1. This clonotype was seen a few times. Its antigen remains unidentified. No base quality information exists; no much larger clone differs at one position. Patients with hyperthyroidism were aged 18 to 65 years, had been newly diagnosed, and had a disease duration of less than 2 months. Patients with other autoimmune diseases, uncontrolled infections, pregnancy or lactation were excluded from the study. Clinical symptoms, serum thyroxine, TRAb, thyroid ultrasound and orbital computed tomography formed the basis of the diagnosis. Total RNA was extracted with Trizol reagent and quality-checked on an Agilent 2100 Bioanalyzer.

The chain is made from TRBV6-6 and TRBJ2-7; TRBD2 lines up with 8 middle nucleotides. The clonotype originates from an adult man with Graves' hyperthyroidism. The specimen sequenced was peripheral blood or thyroid tissue (not recorded which). The CDR3 protein: CASSYVREGYEQYF. The DNA sequence is TGTGCCAGCAGTTACGTACGGGAGGGCTACGAGCAGTACTTC.